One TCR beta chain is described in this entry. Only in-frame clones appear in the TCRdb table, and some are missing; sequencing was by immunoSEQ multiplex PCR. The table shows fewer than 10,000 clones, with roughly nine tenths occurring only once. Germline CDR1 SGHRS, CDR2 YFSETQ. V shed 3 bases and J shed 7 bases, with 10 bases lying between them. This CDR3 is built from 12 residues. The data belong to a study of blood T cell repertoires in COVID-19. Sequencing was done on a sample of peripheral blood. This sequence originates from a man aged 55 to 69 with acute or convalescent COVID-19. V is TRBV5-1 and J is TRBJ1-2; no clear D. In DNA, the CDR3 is TGCGCCAGCAGCTCGACGGAGGGTGGCTACACCTTC. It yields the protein CASSSTEGGYTF.